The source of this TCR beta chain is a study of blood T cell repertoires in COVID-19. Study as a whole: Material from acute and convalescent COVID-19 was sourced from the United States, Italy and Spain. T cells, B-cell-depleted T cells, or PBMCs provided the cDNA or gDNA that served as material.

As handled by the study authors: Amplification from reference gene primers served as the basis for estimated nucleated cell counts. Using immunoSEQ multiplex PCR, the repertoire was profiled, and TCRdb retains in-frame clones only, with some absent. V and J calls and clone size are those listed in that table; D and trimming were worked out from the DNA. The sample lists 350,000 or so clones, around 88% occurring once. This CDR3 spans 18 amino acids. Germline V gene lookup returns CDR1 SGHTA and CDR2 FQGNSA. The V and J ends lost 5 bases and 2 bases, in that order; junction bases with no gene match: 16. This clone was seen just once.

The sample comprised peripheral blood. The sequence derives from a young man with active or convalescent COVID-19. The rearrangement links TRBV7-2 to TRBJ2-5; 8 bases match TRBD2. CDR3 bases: TGTGCCAGCAGCCTCTCGTTTGGGCGGGGGGTCACACAAGAGACCCAGTACTTC. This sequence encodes CASSLSFGRGVTQETQYF.